This is a list of T cell receptor beta chains from one sample in a study of T cell responses to AZD1222 COVID-19 vaccine. The method was immunoSEQ multiplex PCR; TCRdb's version includes in-frame clones alone and lacks a portion of them. The data show some 110,000 clones, roughly 89% seen once. The sample here was peripheral blood, taken 28 days after the second AZD1222 dose. Every receptor here comes from an adult who received the AZD1222 COVID-19 vaccine. Each CDR3 is given with its conserved first and last residue. D genes are given only for firm matches. A row's size may be missing; if present it is once, few, many or a size class.

J gene | V gene | clone size | D gene | CDR3 DNA | CDR3 protein
TRBJ2-1 | TRBV28 | NA | TRBD2 | TGTGCCAGCAGCCGCCTGGGACTAGCGGGAGACCATGAGCAGTTCTTC | CASSRLGLAGDHEQFF
TRBJ2-7 | TRBV2 | once | TRBD1 | TGTGCCAGCCAATACTGGGGGCTGGGACAGGGGGCCTCCTACGAGCAGTACTTC | CASQYWGLGQGASYEQYF
TRBJ2-7 | TRBV5-1 | NA | NA | TGCGCCAGCAGCTCGTCTGCCACAGGGAGCCACGAGCAGTACTTC | CASSSSATGSHEQYF
TRBJ1-1 | TRBV28 | NA | NA | TGTGCCAGCAGTGGCACCGGGACAACGAACACTGAAGCTTTCTTT | CASSGTGTTNTEAFF
TRBJ2-7 | TRBV28 | NA | NA | TGTGCCAGCAGTCCCCCAGGGGTAGCGCCGGAAAACGAGCAGTACTTC | CASSPPGVAPENEQYF
TRBJ1-5 | TRBV27 | once | NA | TGTGCCAGCAGTTTAACGGGGTATCAGCCCCAGCATTTT | CASSLTGYQPQHF
TRBJ2-1 | TRBV11-2 | NA | NA | TGTGCCAGCAGCTCATTTGCGGCCGTCAATGAGCAGTTCTTC | CASSSFAAVNEQFF
TRBJ2-6 | TRBV7-9 | NA | NA | TGTGCCAGCAGCTTAGCCTCTCCCGCCTCTGGGGCCAACGTCCTGACTTTC | CASSLASPASGANVLTF
TRBJ2-3 | TRBV7-9 | NA | TRBD2 | TGTGCCAGCAGCCTGGGACTAGCGGGACGAGGGGCAGATACGCAGTATTTT | CASSLGLAGRGADTQYF
TRBJ1-4 | TRBV5-4 | NA | NA | TGTGCCAGCAGCTTCTTTGGTGAAAAACTGTTTTTT | CASSFFGEKLFF
TRBJ2-3 | TRBV7-8 | NA | TRBD2 | TGTGCCAGCAGGACAAGAAGGACTAGCGGGAGGCCTTCTCGCACAGATACGCAGTATTTT | CASRTRRTSGRPSRTDTQYF
TRBJ2-7 | TRBV28 | NA | NA | TGTGCCAGCAGCTCCCTGAGAATCGCCTCCTACGAGCAGTACTTC | CASSSLRIASYEQYF
TRBJ2-7 | TRBV2 | NA | TRBD1 | TGTGCCAGCCAGGGGGACTCCTACGAGCAGTACTTC | CASQGDSYEQYF
TRBJ2-2 | TRBV28 | NA | NA | TGTGCCAGCAGATCTTACACCGGGGAGCTGTTTTTT | CASRSYTGELFF
TRBJ2-4 | TRBV20-1 | once | NA | TGCAGTGCTAGTAGGGGGGCGAATTTGGTTTCTATGGCCAAAAACATTCAGTACTTC | CSASRGANLVSMAKNIQYF
TRBJ1-1 | TRBV28 | NA | NA | TGTGCCAGCGGGGTGACGCAGGGGTCGATTTACACTGAAGCTTTCTTT | CASGVTQGSIYTEAFF
TRBJ2-4 | TRBV7-2 | NA | TRBD1 | TGTGCCAGCAGCTTAGATGGGACAGGGGTGAACATTCAGTACTTC | CASSLDGTGVNIQYF
TRBJ1-1 | TRBV18 | NA | TRBD1 | TGTGCCAGCTCACCATCACAGGGGGGAGGCACTGAAGCTTTCTTT | CASSPSQGGGTEAFF
TRBJ1-1 | TRBV28 | NA | NA | TGTGCGTCGACGGGGAACACTGAAGCTTTCTTT | CASTGNTEAFF
TRBJ1-5 | TRBV4-1 | NA | NA | TGCGCCAGCAGCCAAGATCGGAGGGGGAATCAGCCCCAGCATTTT | CASSQDRRGNQPQHF
TRBJ1-3 | TRBV7-8 | once | NA | TGTGCCACCTCAGTAATGGCCATCTCAGGCCTATCTGGAAACACCATATATTTT | CATSVMAISGLSGNTIYF
TRBJ2-1 | TRBV5-5 | NA | NA | TGTGCCAGCACCAATCGTCCAGGAGAGTACAATGAGCAGTTCTTC | CASTNRPGEYNEQFF
TRBJ2-7 | TRBV11-3 | NA | TRBD1 | TGTGCCAGCAGCCCAACGACAGGGCCCGGTGAGCAGTACTTC | CASSPTTGPGEQYF
TRBJ1-1 | TRBV6-1 | NA | TRBD1 | TGTGCCAGCAGTGACAGGGGGCAAGTGAACACTGAAGCTTTCTTT | CASSDRGQVNTEAFF
TRBJ2-5 | TRBV7-6 | few | TRBD2 | TGTGCCAGCAGCTCCAGAATGAGTAGCGGGAAAGAGACCCAGTACTTC | CASSSRMSSGKETQYF
TRBJ1-5 | TRBV6-1 | once | NA | TGTGCCAGCAGTGAACGAGGGGGAAACAATCAGCCCCAGCATTTT | CASSERGGNNQPQHF
TRBJ1-5 | TRBV16 | NA | TRBD1 | TGTGCCAGCAGCCACTCCGGGACAGGGAGTCAGCCCCAGCATTTT | CASSHSGTGSQPQHF
TRBJ2-5 | TRBV7-2 | NA | NA | TGTGCCAGCAGCTTATCCGGCTGGAAAGAGACCCAGTACTTC | CASSLSGWKETQYF
TRBJ2-7 | TRBV5-1 | NA | TRBD2 | TGCGCCAGCAGCCCTAGCGGATTTTACGAGCAGTACTTC | CASSPSGFYEQYF
TRBJ2-7 | TRBV19 | NA | TRBD1 | TGTGCCACCCAGGGGGCGCGCTACGAGCAGTACTTC | CATQGARYEQYF
TRBJ2-7 | TRBV28 | NA | TRBD2 | TGTGCCAGCAGTTCCCGGACTAGCGGGAGCGCGTACGAGCAGTACTTC | CASSSRTSGSAYEQYF
TRBJ2-7 | TRBV28 | NA | TRBD2 | TGTGCCAGCAGTTTAATTGGGGGGGGAGAGGAGCAGTACTTC | CASSLIGGGEEQYF
TRBJ1-1 | TRBV28 | NA | TRBD1 | TGTGCCAGCACCTTACAGGGGGGGGCTTTCTTT | CASTLQGGAFF
TRBJ2-1 | TRBV7-2 | NA | TRBD2 | TGTGCCAGCAGCTTAACCTCTCTAGCGGGAGGTTTCGGCGAGCAGTTCTTC | CASSLTSLAGGFGEQFF
TRBJ2-7 | TRBV5-1 | NA | NA | TGCGCCAGCAGCTTGGACGCGGTTTCCTACGAGCAGTACTTC | CASSLDAVSYEQYF
TRBJ1-6 | TRBV4-1 | NA | NA | TGCGCCAGCAGCCAAGGGCAGTTGAGTTCACCCCTCCACTTT | CASSQGQLSSPLHF
TRBJ2-1 | TRBV5-1 | NA | TRBD1 | TGCGCCAGCAGCCTCGACCGGGACAGGGTGTACAATGAGCAGTTCTTC | CASSLDRDRVYNEQFF
TRBJ2-1 | TRBV11-2 | NA | TRBD2 | TGTGCCAGCAGCCACGGGACTAGCGGGAGGTCCTACAATGAGCAGTTCTTC | CASSHGTSGRSYNEQFF
TRBJ2-7 | TRBV19 | NA | NA | TGTGCCAGTAGTACCGGGACGAGCTTCTACGAGCAGTACTTC | CASSTGTSFYEQYF
TRBJ2-7 | TRBV19 | NA | TRBD1 | TGTGCCAGTAGTAACAGGGGGCAAAGATCCTACGAGCAGTACTTC | CASSNRGQRSYEQYF
TRBJ1-1 | TRBV19 | NA | TRBD1 | TGTGCCAGTAGTATAGGGACAGGGGGCGCGGGTGCCGAAGCTTTCTTT | CASSIGTGGAGAEAFF
TRBJ2-7 | TRBV20-1 | NA | TRBD2 | TGCAGTGCTAGTACGGCGGGGGGCCGGCCCATCTACGAGCAGTACTTC | CSASTAGGRPIYEQYF
TRBJ1-6 | TRBV11-2 | NA | NA | TGTGCCAGCAGCTTAGGGGGGGCAGTCTCACCCCTCCACTTT | CASSLGGAVSPLHF
TRBJ2-7 | TRBV10-1 | NA | NA | TGCGCCAGCAGTGAAAGGATTACCTACGAGCAGTACTTC | CASSERITYEQYF
TRBJ1-2 | TRBV6-5 | NA | NA | TGTGCCAGCAGTTGGGGGCCTGTCTATGGCTACACCTTC | CASSWGPVYGYTF
TRBJ1-1 | TRBV2 | few | NA | TGTGCCAGCAGCCGGAGGACGAACACTGAAGCTTTCTTT | CASSRRTNTEAFF
TRBJ2-7 | TRBV25-1 | NA | NA | TGTGCCAGCAGTGAGGCTACCCTTACCTACGAGCAGTACTTC | CASSEATLTYEQYF
TRBJ2-1 | TRBV7-6 | NA | NA | TGTGCCAGCAGCTTAGGGCACTACAATGAGCAGTTCTTC | CASSLGHYNEQFF
TRBJ1-5 | TRBV12-3/TRBV12-4 | NA | NA | TGTGCCAGCAGTTTAGGGAAGTCCCAGCATTTT | CASSLGKSQHF
TRBJ2-7 | TRBV11-1 | NA | TRBD1 | TGTGCCAGCAGCTCGACAGGGTCCTACGAGCAGTACTTC | CASSSTGSYEQYF
TRBJ1-3 | TRBV6-5 | NA | NA | TGTGCCAGCAGGACGGGGAATTCTGGAAACACCATATATTTT | CASRTGNSGNTIYF
TRBJ2-2 | TRBV5-1 | NA | TRBD1 | TGCGCCAGCAGCCTACGACAGGGGGCGGACGGGGAGCTGTTTTTT | CASSLRQGADGELFF
TRBJ1-1 | TRBV14 | NA | NA | TGTGCCAGCAGCCAAGTTTACACTGAAGCTTTCTTT | CASSQVYTEAFF
TRBJ1-5 | TRBV28 | NA | TRBD1 | TGTGCCAGCAGCCCGGACAGGGGAGGCAATCAGCCCCAGCATTTT | CASSPDRGGNQPQHF
TRBJ2-2 | TRBV19 | few | TRBD2 | TGTGCCAGTATTTCTAGCGGGAGTGGCACCGGGGAGCTGTTTTTT | CASISSGSGTGELFF
TRBJ1-2 | TRBV10-3 | NA | NA | TGTGCCACCTCCTTGGACGGGGGCAACTATGGCTACACCTTC | CATSLDGGNYGYTF
TRBJ1-2 | TRBV29-1 | NA | NA | TGCAGCGTTGACTTCTGGGGGCGAGGCTACACCTTC | CSVDFWGRGYTF